This T cell receptor (beta chain) emerged from a study of T cells after posttransplantation cyclophosphamide. Using immunoSEQ multiplex PCR, the repertoire was profiled, and TCRdb retains in-frame clones only, with some absent. The sample has approximately 23,000 clones, about 97% seen once. Germline V gene sequence: CDR1 LNHDA, CDR2 SQIVND (reference sequence). The CDR3 covers 14 residues. Trimming removed 4 bases from V and 5 bases from J, with 12 bases in between. The naive gate required viable CD3+CD4+ or CD3+CD8+ cells with CCR7+CD45RA+CD45RO-CD95-CD27+CD28+ phenotype. This related bone marrow graft donor gave peripheral blood on the day of marrow donation.

The receptor was derived from a man aged 50 to 60 in good health, CMV-negative, and a related stem cell transplant donor. This chain connects TRBV19 to TRBJ1-5; TRBD1 might be the D (6 bases). Material: naive CD4+ T cells sorted from PBMCs. DNA of the CDR3: TGTGCCAGTAGTACCACAGGGAACCATCAGCCCCAGCATTTT. Encoded protein: CASSTTGNHQPQHF.